The 20 T cell receptor beta chains below come from one sample, sequenced in a study of T cells in Graves' hyperthyroidism and ophthalmopathy. From RNA transcripts, TCR beta CDR3 regions were amplified. When the TCR CDR3 underwent first-round RT-PCR, the HTBI primer set was used. TCRdb called the multiplex PCR reads again in MiXCR, with one record for every CDR3 protein. Of roughly 700,000 distinct CDR3 sequences listed, roughly a sixth are singletons. The sequencing input was blood. All receptors derive from a man between 50 and 59 years old with Graves' hyperthyroidism.

V usage is TRBV7-2 and J usage is TRBJ2-7, with D possibly matching TRBD2 (6 bases). Germline-derived CDR1 and CDR2 are SGHTA and FQGNSA. V lost 8 bases and J 4 bases, leaving 18 bases between the germline ends. The CDR3 consists of 14 residues. The CDR3 reads CASHSGTSSYEQYF. The CDR3 coding sequence is TGTGCCAGCCACTCCGGGACTTCTTCTTACGAGCAGTACTTC.

The CDR3 region has the DNA TGTGCCAGCACCAAGGGTGCTAGCACAGATACGCAGTATTTT. It yields the protein CASTKGASTDTQYF. The chain is built from TRBV18 and TRBJ2-3, with D hard to call. The CDR3 spans 14 residues. Trimming cost V 8 bases and J 0 bases, with 12 bases left between them. The germline V gene has CDR1 KGHSH and CDR2 LQKENI.

This clonotype was observed many times. The gene calls are TRBV7-8 and TRBJ2-5, with D maybe TRBD2 (5 bases). The V gene's germline CDR1 is SGHVS and CDR2 FQNEAQ. The ends were cut back, 0 bases at V and 7 bases at J, with 15 bases in the middle. The CDR3 extends over 15 amino acids. The CDR3 nucleotides read TGTGCCAGCAGCTTAGCGGAGGCTAGCTCCGGGACCCAGTACTTC. As protein: CASSLAEASSGTQYF.

The chain links TRBV12-3 or TRBV12-4 to TRBJ2-3; D might be TRBD2 (6 bases). The CDR3 runs to 15 residues. With 5 bases removed from V and 1 base from J, the gap between germline ends came to 13 bases. Written as DNA, the CDR3 is TGTGCCAGCAGTGGGAGGAGCGACCGCACAGATACGCAGTATTTT. Protein product: CASSGRSDRTDTQYF.

At least ten counts were recorded for this clonotype. The chain uses TRBV5-1 and TRBJ1-6, with unresolved D. Germline CDR1 reads SGHRS; CDR2 reads YFSETQ. The CDR3 extends over 14 amino acids. Trimming shortened V by 0 bases and J by 7 bases, and 8 bases separated the two germline ends. The CDR3 spells CASSLEGWNSPLHF. Written as DNA, the CDR3 is TGCGCCAGCAGCTTGGAGGGTTGGAATTCACCCCTCCACTTT.

The table lists this clonotype with a few counts. V and J are TRBV19 and TRBJ1-4; 7 bases match TRBD1. Germline values: CDR1 LNHDA, CDR2 SQIVND (reference sequence). The CDR3 extends over 15 amino acids. The V and J ends lost 6 bases and 7 bases, in that order; junction bases with no gene match: 11. The CDR3 bases are TGTGCCAGTAGCCCCGCTCAAGACAGGGCTGAAAAACTGTTTTTT. Amino acid sequence: CASSPAQDRAEKLFF.

The chain combines TRBV7-9 with TRBJ2-7, with 13 bases identical to TRBD2. Unmatched junction bases numbered 9, after V lost 3 bases and J lost 7 bases. CDR3 size: 16 residues. Germline V lookup: CDR1 SEHNR, CDR2 FQNEAQ (reference sequence). Here the CDR3 reads CASSFPGLAGRFEQYF. The CDR3 DNA sequence: TGTGCCAGCAGCTTTCCGGGACTAGCGGGACGCTTTGAGCAGTACTTC.

This clonotype came up many times. This chain connects TRBV9 to TRBJ1-1; D not resolved. Germline V gene sequence: CDR1 SGDLS, CDR2 YYNGEE. The CDR3 is 14 residues long. The V and J ends lost 0 bases and 4 bases respectively, with 10 bases between them. The CDR3 DNA reads TGTGCCAGCAGCGTAGGAAGACGGGCCACTGAAGCTTTCTTT. It specifies CASSVGRRATEAFF. The variable domain in full, completed from reference TRBV9 and TRBJ1-1, reads DSGVTQTPKHLITATGQRVTLRCSPRSGDLSVYWYQQSLDQGLQFLIQYYNGEERAKGNILERFSAQQFPDLHSELNLSSLELGDSALYFCASSVGRRATEAFFGQGTRLTVV.

This rearrangement joins TRBV29-1 to TRBJ2-3; 9 positions agree with TRBD2. With 6 bases clipped from V and 4 bases from J, the junction kept 8 bases outside the gene matches. Germline CDR1 and CDR2: SQVTM and ANQGSEA. This CDR3 contains 14 residues. As DNA, the CDR3 is TGCAGCGTAGATAGCGGGAGAAGCGCAGATACGCAGTATTTT. It yields the protein CSVDSGRSADTQYF.

This clonotype turned up a few times. The V gene is TRBV7-2, the J gene TRBJ2-1; 11 bases line up with TRBD2. The CDR3 totals 17 residues. The germline V gene encodes CDR1 SGHTA and CDR2 FQGNSA. The V and J ends lost 3 bases and 12 bases, in that order; junction bases with no gene match: 16. The CDR3 sequence: CASSFAETSGARSGQFF. The CDR3 nucleotides read TGTGCCAGCAGCTTCGCTGAGACTAGCGGGGCCAGAAGCGGGCAGTTCTTC.

The V and J genes are TRBV20-1 and TRBJ2-3, with D perhaps being TRBD1 or TRBD2 (5 bases each). Germline V gives CDR1 DFQATT, CDR2 SNEGSKA (reference sequence). The CDR3 has 15 residues. V was cut by 1 base and J by 4 bases, with 15 bases left in between. The CDR3 DNA follows: TGCAGTGCTAGAGGCGGCTGGTTGGGGGCAGATACGCAGTATTTT. Translating gives CSARGGWLGADTQYF.

This clonotype was counted ten times or more. The chain recombines TRBV7-9 with TRBJ1-2; the match to TRBD1 covers 8 bases. V trimming: 0 bases; J trimming: 4 bases; junction bases outside the gene matches: 4. Germline CDR1 and CDR2: SEHNR and FQNEAQ (reference sequence). The CDR3 runs to 15 residues. In DNA, the CDR3 is TGTGCCAGCAGCTTAGCCCCTACAGGGGGCTATGGCTACACCTTC. This gives the protein CASSLAPTGGYGYTF.

In its sample, this clonotype was seen many times. The genes are TRBV2 and TRBJ2-5; TRBD1 aligns across 10 bases. Germline V lookup: CDR1 SNHLY, CDR2 FYNNEI. The CDR3 consists of 15 residues. Unmatched junction bases numbered 6, after V lost 6 bases and J lost 2 bases. CDR3 amino acids: CASRRDRGTQETQYF. The CDR3 coding sequence is TGTGCCAGCAGAAGGGACAGGGGAACTCAAGAGACCCAGTACTTC.

This clonotype was seen a handful of times. The chain uses TRBV20-1 and TRBJ2-2; D gene uncertain. V lost 6 bases and J lost 4, with 12 bases in between. This CDR3 region has 13 residues. Germline V gene data show CDR1 as DFQATT and CDR2 as SNEGSKA (reference sequence). For the CDR3, the DNA is TGCAGTGCCCGGCTTTTGAGCACCGGGGAGCTGTTTTTT. This sequence encodes CSARLLSTGELFF.

The V gene is TRBV18, the J gene TRBJ1-2; 7 bases are a match to TRBD1. Germline loops: CDR1 KGHSH, CDR2 LQKENI. V lost 7 bases and J lost 3; bases outside the gene matches: 14. CDR3 length equals 16 residues. The CDR3 loop is CASFRRDPGTDYGYTF. The CDR3 nucleotides are TGTGCCAGCTTCCGTAGGGATCCCGGGACAGACTATGGCTACACCTTC.

In this sample, this clonotype turned up many times. The chain carries TRBV20-1 and TRBJ2-7; TRBD2 matches at 10 bases. The length of the CDR3 is 14 residues. The V and J ends lost 5 bases and 5 bases, in that order; junction bases with no gene match: 9. CDR1 is DFQATT, CDR2 SNEGSKA, per germline (reference sequence). This chain's CDR3 is CSASKAGGPNEQYF. Written as DNA, the CDR3 is TGCAGTGCTTCCAAAGCGGGAGGGCCTAACGAGCAGTACTTC.

At least ten counts were recorded for this clonotype. This chain connects TRBV27 to TRBJ2-1, with unresolved D. Germline lookup yields CDR1 MNHEY and CDR2 SMNVEV (reference sequence). The CDR3 is 17 amino acids. Trimming stripped 0 bases from V and 2 bases from J, with 14 bases between. In DNA, the CDR3 is TGTGCCAGCAGTTTATCCGGCAGGATAGGTCCCTACAATGAGCAGTTCTTC. Amino acid sequence: CASSLSGRIGPYNEQFF.

This clonotype was observed at least ten times. The chain has TRBV7-3 and TRBJ2-5; 10 bases line up with TRBD2. V dropped 0 bases and J dropped 4; count of bases not matched to a gene: 5. The CDR3 covers 16 residues. Per germline, CDR1 SGHTA and CDR2 FQGTGA. This CDR3 reads CASSLTAGGPGETQYF. As DNA, the CDR3 is TGTGCCAGCAGCTTAACAGCGGGAGGGCCTGGAGAGACCCAGTACTTC.

At least ten counts were recorded for this clonotype. V usage is TRBV11-2 and J usage is TRBJ1-2, with D tentatively TRBD1 (6 bases). Per germline, CDR1 SGHAT and CDR2 FQNNGV. Trimming shortened V by 4 bases and J by 9 bases, and 21 bases separated the two germline ends. The CDR3 is 15 residues long. The CDR3 bases are TGTGCCAGCAGCTCCTTACGGAGGACAGCGGATAGCTACACCTTC. This sequence encodes CASSSLRRTADSYTF.

This clonotype was recorded at least ten times. Here the CDR3 DNA reads TGTGCCAGCAGCCGGGACGGCCAAGAGACCCAGTACTTC. Residues: CASSRDGQETQYF. The chain has TRBV11-2 and TRBJ2-5; D tentatively reads TRBD1 or TRBD2 (5 bases each). The CDR3 consists of 13 residues. Germline CDR1 and CDR2: SGHAT and FQNNGV. The ends were cut back, 5 bases at V and 1 base at J, with 8 bases in the middle.